This TCR beta chain was profiled in a study of Ad26.COV2.S vaccination and SARS-CoV-2 variants (dated by TCRdb to about 2021). A note on the overall study: Vaccine-arm donors came from COV1001, a multicentre, randomized, double-blind, placebo-controlled phase I-IIa trial of Ad26.COV2.S in healthy adults. TCRbeta repertoire sequencing served as the tool for gauging how specific and how broad the SARS-CoV-2-reactive T cell receptors were following Ad26.COV2.S vaccination. Blinding of investigators to trial group allocation was maintained during experiments and outcome assessment. Ad26.COV2.S was given intramuscularly at 5x10^10 or 1x10^11 viral particles, as a single shot or as two shots 56 days apart. Participants in the trial were split at random into five groups of five each, receiving low-dose or high-dose Ad26.COV2.S once or twice, or else placebo on both occasions. The TCR-sequenced set comprised approximately 30 samples: approximately 19 Ad26.COV2.S vaccine recipients, 5 placebo recipients and 8 SARS-CoV-2 convalescent individuals. Broader findings and caveats from the paper: The authors noted that the TCR breadth and depth analyses may have underestimated total T cell responses. Higher spike-specific TCR breadth was observed in Ad26.COV2.S recipients than in placebo recipients (P = 0.0014). Substantial breadth of spike-specific CD8+ and CD4+ T cell responses was reported after vaccination. Vaccine and placebo recipients had comparable non-spike TCR breadth, which fits with the vaccine containing only spike. The study was not powered for comparison of responses between vaccine doses or regimens.

The intended sense of this specimen's treatment or condition label: approximately 18 received Ad26.COV2.S at low or high dose, single or two shots; about 5 received placebo; per-sample allocation not given. Repertoires of vaccine and placebo recipients were sequenced from samples taken on day 63 after the first injection. In Cohort 1b, about 27 adults aged 18-55 years were enrolled at a single site in Boston, USA, between 29 July and 7 August 2020. Ad26.COV2.S was a replication-incompetent adenovirus type 26 vector that expressed a prefusion-stabilized SARS-CoV-2 spike protein derived from the original Wuhan strain. Note on this clone: The antigen this receptor binds is unknown. Base-call qualities are not available, and no considerably larger clone is one nucleotide away.

V sheds 6 bases and J sheds 0 bases, leaving 6 bases between their ends. The CDR3 spans 13 residues, from the cysteine through the phenylalanine. Left in the record is the CDR3 DNA by itself, 39 bases read in frame from the first base. TCRbeta CDR3 regions were sequenced with the immunoSEQ Assay. After extraction, genomic DNA underwent amplification by bias-controlled multiplex PCR, followed by high-throughput sequencing. On the study's bioinformatics: To quantify the absolute abundance of every unique TCRbeta CDR3 region, sequences were collapsed and filtered. T cell fraction was estimated by normalizing TCRbeta template counts to usable DNA, which was measured by amplifying reference genes present in all nucleated cells. Repertoire TCRs were annotated as SARS-CoV-2-specific when V gene, CDR3 amino acid sequence and J gene were exactly matched to a known reactive TCR set. The reference SARS-CoV-2 TCR set came from MIRA and was filtered for enrichment in COVID-19-positive ImmuneCODE repertoires, removing public or cross-reactive TCRs. Using the MIRA antigens, annotated TCRs were further analysed by specific ORF or by position within an ORF. Breadth was defined as annotated unique rearrangements over total unique productive rearrangements; depth was the summed frequency of those rearrangements. Two-sided Wilcoxon rank-sum tests were used to compare TCR breadth between groups. TCRdb carries this immuneACCESS record with in-frame sequences only. Its versions omit some clonotypes, under half of them owing to an unresolved V gene in the studies checked, with the rest unexplained. V and J calls and clone size are copied from that table; D and trimming were computed from the DNA. The sample table contains some 290,000 clones; only one count was recorded for just over 85% of them. Under 2% of the sample is held by the ten biggest clonotypes.

Recombination linked TRBV12-3 or TRBV12-4 to TRBJ2-1; the D gene cannot be named for sure. This receptor was taken from a person between 18 and 59 years old who received the Ad26.COV2.S COVID-19 vaccine or a placebo. The material was peripheral blood, obtained in a trial of Ad26.COV2.S vaccine versus placebo. The bases read TGTGCCAGCAGGTTAACCTCCTACAATGAGCAGTTCTTC. Translated, this is CASRLTSYNEQFF.